This T cell receptor beta chain was found in a study of blood T cells in healthy people across ages (dated by TCRdb to the mid-2010s). Notes on the research overall: In model experiments, roughly one uniquely barcoded TCR beta cDNA molecule per two T cells was captured by template switching. The study measured age-related changes in TCR beta repertoire diversity using deep sequencing normalized with unique cDNA molecular identifiers. The donors were split into four age groups: young (average 16 years), middle-aged (more than 35), aged (more than 60) and long-lived (82). To avoid experimental bias, donors of different ages were randomly spread across the sequencing lanes. Using the same blood draw, the study looked at two additional independent replicas of 1 million unique cDNA reads for two donors, one aged 18 to 30 and the other aged 80 or older.

The 35 to 40 donors, aged 6 to 90 years, were systemically healthy Caucasian individuals from Russia. Each donor gave about 9.8 milliliters of peripheral blood, drawn into EDTA-treated Vacutainer tubes. PBMCs were isolated by Ficoll-Paque density-gradient centrifugation, with at least 7 million obtained per sample. Trizol reagent was used to extract total RNA from the PBMCs, yielding at least 6 micrograms per sample. Naive CD45RAhigh/CD27high T cell percentages were measured by flow cytometry on a PBMC aliquot from every donor. Only a few counts were recorded for this clonotype. Its antigen has not been determined. No quality values exist for individual bases; no much larger clone is one base distant. The library relied on 5' RACE. The run used an Illumina HiSeq 2500. A second PCR of 7 to 11 cycles was performed with a sample-barcoded 5' primer and a J-beta primer mix. Each TCR beta cDNA molecule received a unique molecular identifier from a template-switch 5' adaptor carrying 12 random nucleotides. Each sample yielded at least 2.5 million CDR3-containing paired-end reads. All of the RNA was converted into first-strand cDNA using the Mint cDNA synthesis kit, with a TRBC-specific oligonucleotide serving as the primer. All cDNA was treated with uracil-DNA glycosylase and then went through a first 18-cycle PCR with the universal primers M1SS and BC2_uni_R. The authors' pipeline ran thus. Normalization of each sample was performed by random selection of 1 million high-quality reads, each carrying a distinct molecular identifier. Instead of being binned into consensus sequences, reads that shared molecular identifiers were thrown out. CDR3 identification, clonotype clustering and error correction used MiTCR with a Q25 quality threshold and the strictest error-elimination algorithm. A nonparametric unseen species model with Euler transformation was used to estimate a lower bound on total TCR beta diversity. The public reads were quality trimmed at Q25 with fastp and then assembled into clones with MiXCR by TCRdb, keeping productive beta chains. When rows share a CDR3 protein, they turn into one entry using the most common DNA and genes. TCRdb, rather than the study authors, made the V and J calls. The table for this sample lists about a million distinct CDR3 sequences; less than 45% of them were counted only once. In total, the top ten clones hold 10% to 15% of the sample.

General conclusions and limits of the study: Estimates of total diversity based on one million sequenced T cells were considered lower bounds and underestimates. The CMV infection status of donors was not known, potentially confounding age-related changes in expanded clonotypes. The percentage of naive T cells measured by flow cytometry correlated strongly with observed TCR beta diversity. The long-lived group showed more naive CD4+ T cells, fewer expanded clones and increased TCR diversity than the aged group, suggesting age selection. As age increased, observed TCR beta diversity per million T cells dropped in a roughly linear way, and a significant reduction was already evident by age roughly 36. Since profiling was done on bulk unsorted PBMCs, naive and antigen-experienced compartments could not be conclusively compared.

V lost 5 bases and J lost 0 bases, and the count of bases not matched to a germline gene is 10. The CDR3 goes from the cysteine to the phenylalanine over 16 residues. Solely the CDR3 DNA is kept, with 48 bases framed from the first base. Taken from the germline V gene, the CDR1 and CDR2 loops are SGHTA and FQGNSA. Material for sequencing was blood. The sequence joins TRBV7-2 to TRBJ2-7, with 7 bases matching TRBD1. The receptor's source is a man between 18 and 35 years old in good health. The nucleotide sequence is given as TGTGCCAGCAGCCACTCCGGGACAGTTTCCTCCTACGAGCAGTACTTC. This encodes CASSHSGTVSSYEQYF.